A single sample gave rise to the 9 T cell receptor beta chains below, sequenced in a study of blood T cells in healthy people across ages. A sample-barcoded 5' primer and a J-beta primer mix were used in a second PCR of roughly 7 to 11 cycles. TCRdb reanalysed the 5' RACE reads using MiXCR and keeps one entry per CDR3 protein. The repertoire holds hundreds of thousands of distinct CDR3 sequences, with 58% as singletons. The sample comprised blood. The source is a man in his thirties or forties in good health.

The chain carries TRBV6-2 or TRBV6-3 and TRBJ2-7; 10 bases match TRBD2. Germline V gene sequence: CDR1 MNHEY, CDR2 SVGEGT. The V gene end was trimmed by 4 bases and the J gene end by 2 bases; junction bases not matched to a gene: 17. The CDR3 runs to 19 residues. In nucleotides, the CDR3 is TGTGCCAGCAGTTTCTCCCATCCCGGACTAGCGGCATCTCCCTACGAGCAGTACTTC. The encoded protein is CASSFSHPGLAASPYEQYF.

The chain uses TRBV12-3 or TRBV12-4 and TRBJ2-7; weak D call: TRBD2 (5 bases). Trimming took off 6 bases at V and 1 base at J, with 10 bases between the two ends. The CDR3 sequence is 13 residues long. CDR3 DNA: TGTGCCAGCAGCTGGACTTCTTCCTACGAGCAGTACTTC. Amino acid sequence: CASSWTSSYEQYF.

This clonotype was counted only a few times. The chain links TRBV20-1 to TRBJ2-1; D not resolved. From germline, CDR1 is DFQATT and CDR2 SNEGSKA (reference sequence). V was clipped by 6 bases and J by 7 bases, with 13 bases between them. CDR3 length: 12 amino acids. In nucleotides, the CDR3 is TGCAGTGCCCCCCATCATCGGAATGAGCAGTTCTTC. This sequence encodes CSAPHHRNEQFF.

This clonotype turned up a few times. The V gene is TRBV20-1, the J gene TRBJ1-2, with a weak D call TRBD1 (5 bases). V gave up 3 bases and J gave up 8 bases, with 13 bases separating them. The CDR3 length is 12 residues. The germline V gene has CDR1 DFQATT and CDR2 SNEGSKA (reference sequence). The chain's CDR3 is CSARITGEGYTF. For the CDR3, the DNA is TGCAGTGCTAGGATTACAGGAGAAGGCTACACCTTC.

This chain joins TRBV3-1 and TRBJ2-7; perhaps TRBD1 as D (6 bases). Germline V lookup: CDR1 LGHDT, CDR2 YNNKEL (reference sequence). Between the trimmed V and J ends, which lost 5 bases and 2 bases, there was a span of 10 bases. The length of the CDR3 is 13 residues. The CDR3 sequence is CASSWAGAYEQYF. The CDR3 nucleotides are TGTGCCAGCAGCTGGGCAGGGGCCTACGAGCAGTACTTC.

The table lists this clonotype with a few counts. The chain carries TRBV27 and TRBJ1-2, with unresolved D. The CDR3 extends over 13 amino acids. CDR1 is MNHEY and CDR2 is SMNVEV in the germline V gene (reference sequence). V was pared by 7 bases and J by 1 base, with 10 bases between. Here the CDR3 reads CASKFASNYGYTF. CDR3 DNA: TGTGCCAGCAAGTTCGCCAGTAACTATGGCTACACCTTC.

This clonotype has only a few counts. The gene calls are TRBV20-1 and TRBJ2-7, with TRBD2 matching over 10 bases. V lost 0 bases, J lost 5 bases, and 4 bases stayed unmatched. In germline, CDR1 is DFQATT, CDR2 SNEGSKA (reference sequence). This CDR3 is 14 amino acids long. Written as DNA, the CDR3 is TGCAGTGCTAGAGAGGGGACTAGCGATCACGAGCAGTACTTC. Its translation is CSAREGTSDHEQYF.

The V and J genes are TRBV7-9 and TRBJ2-2; D ambiguous. The ends were cut back, 0 bases at V and 7 bases at J, with 3 bases in the middle. This CDR3 region has 12 residues. Looked up from germline, CDR1 is SEHNR and CDR2 is FQNEAQ (reference sequence). The CDR3 nucleotides read TGTGCCAGCAGCTTAGCTAGCGGGGAGCTGTTTTTT. Protein product: CASSLASGELFF.

V gene TRBV7-3 combines with J gene TRBJ1-6; D is uncertain. Germline values: CDR1 SGHTA, CDR2 FQGTGA. The length of the CDR3 is 14 residues. Trimming pared 1 base from V and 12 bases from J, leaving 13 bases between. CDR3 DNA: TGTGCCAGCAGCTTAAGAGGGAGGGATTTACCCCTCCACTTT. Translation gives CASSLRGRDLPLHF. The full variable domain, rest sourced from reference TRBV7-3 and TRBJ1-6, is GAGVSQTPSNKVTEKGKYVELRCDPISGHTALYWYRQSLGQGPEFLIYFQGTGAADDSGLPNDRFFAVRPEGSVSTLKIQRTERGDSAVYLCASSLRGRDLPLHFGNGTRLTVT.